Listed below are T cell receptor beta chains from one sample, sequenced in a study of cytomegalovirus exposure and HLA in healthy donors. Sequenced by immunoSEQ multiplex PCR; TCRdb stores in-frame clones only, minus some. Of 200,000 or so clones in the sample, 84% were seen once. Sample: PBMCs. These receptor sequences come from a woman under 40 in good health and CMV-seropositive. Each CDR3 is given with its conserved first and last residue. The D gene is left open where the match is weak. Some rows have no size entry. The others give once, few or many, or a class for an expanded clone.

>TRBJ2-6|TRBV7-8|NA|NA
TGTGCCAGCAGCTTAGCAGCGGGCTCTGGGGCCAACGTCCTGACTTTC
CASSLAAGSGANVLTF
>TRBJ2-7|TRBV15|NA|NA
TGTGCCACCAGCAGAGCACATCCGCCGTACGAGCAGTACTTC
CATSRAHPPYEQYF
>TRBJ2-5|TRBV10-3|few|NA
TGTGCCATCAGTCAGGGGACGGAGACCCAGTACTTC
CAISQGTETQYF
>TRBJ1-5|TRBV6-1|NA|NA
TGTGCCAGCAGTGAGATGAGTGCCGGTGAGCAGCCCCAGCATTTT
CASSEMSAGEQPQHF
>TRBJ1-1|TRBV14|NA|TRBD1
TGTGCCAGCAGCAGATGGACAGGGGCGAACACTGAAGCTTTCTTT
CASSRWTGANTEAFF
>TRBJ2-4|TRBV2|NA|NA
TGTGCCAGCAGTCTACAGGTCCCGATTCAGTACTTC
CASSLQVPIQYF
>TRBJ2-3|TRBV6-4|NA|TRBD2
TGTGCCAGCAGTACTAGCGGGTTACCCCAAGATACGCAGTATTTT
CASSTSGLPQDTQYF
>TRBJ2-1|TRBV5-1|once|TRBD1
TGCGCCAGCAGCGTGGACAGGCCCCGTTACAATGAGCAGTTCTTC
CASSVDRPRYNEQFF
>TRBJ1-5|TRBV28|NA|TRBD1
TGTGCCAGCAGTCCCAGGGGGCTCGGTAATCAGCCCCAGCATTTT
CASSPRGLGNQPQHF
>TRBJ2-7|TRBV27|NA|NA
TGTGCCACTCAAGGAGGGGCCTACGAGCAGTACTTC
CATQGGAYEQYF
>TRBJ1-4|TRBV2|NA|TRBD1
TGTGCCAGCAGCAACCAACAGGGGGCGCATGAAAAACTGTTTTTT
CASSNQQGAHEKLFF
>TRBJ2-4|TRBV30|NA|NA
TGTGCCTGGGGGCGGAACTTGGGATCCTCAGGGCAAAACATTCAGTACTTC
CAWGRNLGSSGQNIQYF
>TRBJ2-3|TRBV28|NA|NA
TGTGCCAGCAGTTTACTAGTCCTAAGCACAGATACGCAGTATTTT
CASSLLVLSTDTQYF
>TRBJ1-5|TRBV6-5|NA|TRBD1
TGTGCCAGCAGTTTGACCTTCCGGGACAGTCATCAGCCCCAGCATTTT
CASSLTFRDSHQPQHF
>TRBJ2-5|TRBV5-1|NA|TRBD2
TGCGCCAGCAGCCCCCAAATCACAGGACTAGCGGAAGAGACCCAGTACTTC
CASSPQITGLAEETQYF
>TRBJ2-3|TRBV5-4|NA|TRBD2
TGTGCCAGCAGCCCTATAAGGACTAGTCGTACGCAGTATTTT
CASSPIRTSRTQYF
>TRBJ1-2|TRBV4-2|NA|TRBD1
TGTGCCAGCAGCCCCGGACAGGGATATAGTGTAGAACCGGGTGGCTACACCTTC
CASSPGQGYSVEPGGYTF
>TRBJ1-2|TRBV19|NA|TRBD1
TGTGCCAGTAGTATAGAAACCGGGACAGGTTTTCATGGCTACACCTTC
CASSIETGTGFHGYTF
>TRBJ2-3|TRBV27|NA|TRBD2
TGTGCCAGCAGTTTACGACCTCCGGCGGGAGGGCCCACAGATACGCAGTATTTT
CASSLRPPAGGPTDTQYF
>TRBJ1-2|TRBV29-1|NA|NA
TGCAGCGTTGATGTGGCCTATGGCTACACCTTC
CSVDVAYGYTF
>TRBJ2-7|TRBV6-1|NA|TRBD1
TGTGCCAGCAGTGAACCTGGGACAGGGGGCTCCTACGAGCAGTACTTC
CASSEPGTGGSYEQYF
>TRBJ2-2|TRBV9|NA|NA
TGTGCCAGCAGCGTAGTCAGCGGGGAGCTGTTTTTT
CASSVVSGELFF
>TRBJ2-1|TRBV5-6|NA|TRBD2
TGTGCCAGCAGCTTGTGGACTAGCGGGAACGATGAGCAGTTCTTC
CASSLWTSGNDEQFF
>TRBJ1-4|TRBV29-1|once|NA
TGCAGCGGGGGCCAGGCATATGAAAAACTGTTTTTT
CSGGQAYEKLFF
>TRBJ2-1|TRBV15|once|TRBD2
TGTGCCACCAGCAGCCCCACCGGGGGGCGGGAGGTTAGGGGTGAGCAGTTCTTC
CATSSPTGGREVRGEQFF
>TRBJ1-2|TRBV5-1|NA|TRBD1
TGCGCCAGCAGCAACGGACAGGGGGCGTCCGATGGCTACACCTTC
CASSNGQGASDGYTF
>TRBJ2-2|TRBV9|NA|NA
TGTGCCAGCAGCGTAGCAGGGGGGCGCGTTGCCGGGGAGCTGTTTTTT
CASSVAGGRVAGELFF
>TRBJ2-6|TRBV7-3|few|NA
TGTGCCAGCAGCTTAAGTGGGGCCGGGGCCAACGTCCTGACTTTC
CASSLSGAGANVLTF
>TRBJ2-2|TRBV5-1|NA|TRBD2
TGCGCCAGCAGCTTGGAGGTTCTACGGGAGGGAAGGGAGCTGTTTTTT
CASSLEVLREGRELFF
>TRBJ2-3|TRBV19|once|TRBD2
TGTGCCAGTACCGGGCTAGCGGGATCGACAGATACGCAGTATTTT
CASTGLAGSTDTQYF
>TRBJ2-1|TRBV6-5|NA|NA
TGTGCCAGCAGGACCTACGGGGATGAGCAGTTCTTC
CASRTYGDEQFF